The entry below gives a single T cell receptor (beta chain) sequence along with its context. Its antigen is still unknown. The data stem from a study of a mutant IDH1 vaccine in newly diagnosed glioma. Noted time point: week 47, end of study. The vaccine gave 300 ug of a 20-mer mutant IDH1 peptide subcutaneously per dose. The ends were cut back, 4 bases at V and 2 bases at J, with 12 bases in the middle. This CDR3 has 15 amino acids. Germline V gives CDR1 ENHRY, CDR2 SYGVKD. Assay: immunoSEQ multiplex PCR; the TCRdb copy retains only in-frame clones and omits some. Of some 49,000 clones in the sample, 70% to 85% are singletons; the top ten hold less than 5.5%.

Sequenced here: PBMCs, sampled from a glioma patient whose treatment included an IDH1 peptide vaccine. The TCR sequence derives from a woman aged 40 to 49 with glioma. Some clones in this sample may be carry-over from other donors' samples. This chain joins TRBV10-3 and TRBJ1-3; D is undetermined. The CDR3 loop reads CAISAFGEAGNTIYF. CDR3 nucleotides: TGTGCCATCAGTGCGTTCGGGGAGGCTGGAAACACCATATATTTT.